This T cell receptor beta chain was retrieved from a study of T cell repertoires in cytomegalovirus infection. Study summary: Based on public TCR beta signatures, there were indications of CMV infection and of a matching HLA type.

Germline V CDR1 and CDR2: DFQATT, SNEGSKA (reference sequence). The CDR3 length is 14 residues. Trimming took 1 base from V and 1 from J, leaving 10 bases between them. This clonotype turned up a few times. TCRdb fed the reads into MiXCR, producing one record per CDR3 protein. The sample shows a few hundred thousand distinct CDR3 sequences, more than 8% of them seen only once. The chain carries TRBV20-1 and TRBJ1-1, with D perhaps matching TRBD1 (6 bases). Sample: PBMCs. The clonotype comes from a human donor in good health (CMV status not recorded). Some clones in this sample may be carry-over from other donors' samples. The DNA of the CDR3 is TGCAGTGCTAGAGCCGTGACAGGGAACACTGAAGCTTTCTTT. Its translation is CSARAVTGNTEAFF.